Given below is one TCR beta chain in context. The antigen remains unidentified. The data were obtained in a study of post-analysis software for immune sequencing data. Whole-study findings and limits: Controls' normalized Chao1 diversity significantly exceeded that of multiple sclerosis patients. Included in a set of four or five TRBV segments more frequent in patients than controls were TRBV5-6, TRBV5-1 and TRBV20-1.

Built from TCR beta cDNA, the libraries had unique molecular identifiers in them. Some 500,000 cDNA molecules were recovered from an input of about 0.9 to 10 million T cells. TCRdb used MiXCR to reprocess the PCR reads, holding one entry per CDR3 protein. This sample has approximately 660,000 distinct CDR3 sequences, with more than 50% found just once. The V segment lost 0 bases and the J segment 11 bases; nucleotides outside the gene matches: 11. Germline values: CDR1 SGHRS, CDR2 YFSETQ. The CDR3 is 15 amino acids. This sequence originates from a girl aged 2-10 years with multiple sclerosis. J is TRBJ2-5 and V is TRBV5-1, with 9 bases fitting TRBD2. Sequenced material: blood. CDR3 protein: CASSLVGSGRGEQYF. In nucleotides, the CDR3 is TGCGCCAGCAGCTTGGTCGGTAGCGGGAGAGGTGAGCAGTACTTC.